This T cell receptor (beta chain) was profiled in a study of CD8+ T cells in alopecia areata. RNA was extracted and reverse transcribed into cDNA as the sequencing template. TCRdb's table, derived via immunoSEQ multiplex PCR, lists solely in-frame clones and lacks some. The sample yields about 160,000 clones, under 70% seen once. Noted treatment: oral pan-JAK inhibitor, 5-10 mg twice daily. Germline CDR1 reads SNHLY; CDR2 reads FYNNEI. The CDR3 totals 14 residues. Trimming removed 7 bases from V and 1 base from J; junction bases left unmatched: 7. The chain has TRBV2 and TRBJ2-7, with 7 bases matching TRBD1. Source: CD4+ T cells sorted from blood, taken at week 4, from a patient treated with tofacitinib. This clonotype originated in a human donor with alopecia areata. CDR3: CASNDGTASYEQYF. CDR3 bases: TGTGCCAGCAACGACGGGACAGCTTCCTACGAGCAGTACTTC.